The entry that follows covers one TCR beta chain sequence. The sample belongs to a study of cytomegalovirus exposure and HLA in healthy donors. Sequenced by immunoSEQ multiplex PCR; TCRdb stores in-frame clones only, minus some. This table holds about 310,000 clones, approximately 88% found once. V was shortened by 6 bases and J by 0 bases, with 9 bases between the two germline ends. From germline, CDR1 is MGHRA and CDR2 YSYEKL. The CDR3 is made up of 13 amino acids. Sequencing was performed on PBMCs. The chain has TRBV4-1 and TRBJ2-7, with TRBD1 as a possible D gene (6 bases). The receptor was isolated from a man aged 25 to 40 in good health and CMV-seronegative. The CDR3 sequence is CASRGDNSYEQYF. CDR3 in DNA: TGCGCCAGCAGGGGGGACAACTCCTACGAGCAGTACTTC.